This record covers a single T cell receptor beta chain. Its antigen is not yet known. Qualities for individual bases were not recorded, and no much larger clone is one base off. The CDR3, from cysteine to phenylalanine, totals 15 residues. Of the read, only the CDR3 DNA is kept; its 45 bases are in frame from base 1. The germline V gene (reference sequence) provides CDR1 GTSNPN and CDR2 SVGIG. Each donor gave one peripheral blood draw, around 100 mL on average, collected into heparinised tubes. Using a panel that included CD45RO, CCR7, CD25, CD127, CD95 and CD27, naive, central memory, regulatory and stem cell-like memory CD4+ T cells were sorted on a BD FACSAria II. Purity was above 95% for every sorted population. Right away, PBMCs were isolated by Lymphoprep density gradient centrifugation and were stained directly, with no culture step. So that batch effects would be minimized, each experiment stained and sorted samples in pairs, pairing one healthy donor with one patient.

All of the isolated RNA was reverse transcribed with the High Capacity cDNA Reverse Transcription Kit, so expressed TCRB transcripts were sequenced. Deep immunoSEQ sequencing was performed on naive, central memory and regulatory T cell samples, with an average of around 3.4 million total reads per sample. Sorted cells were lysed in RLT buffer and RNA was extracted with DNase-treated RNeasy Micro or Mini kits, depending on cell number. Each cell subset was processed separately to prevent cross-contamination, with patient and healthy donor samples processed together. The immunoSEQ multiplex PCR was used to amplify TCRB sequences from cDNA, generating 87-bp fragments that spanned the CDR3 region. Amplicons were sequenced on the Illumina HiSeq platform. The study's own analysis went as follows. Synthetic template baselines were used to correct PCR bias computationally, reads within Hamming distance 2 were collapsed, and singletons that could not be merged were discarded. Reads were aligned against IMGT so that V, D and J genes, CDR3 length and insertions or deletions at six rearrangement sites could be assigned. Within each subset, clonotype counts were normalized to sorted cell number, and only after that were true diversity and Gini coefficients computed with the tcR R package. The overlap coefficient, calculated on TCRB nucleotide sequences, was used to measure repertoire sharing. Out-of-frame TCRB sequences from naive cells were analyzed to stand in for the pre-selection repertoire. TCRdb stores this immuneACCESS table with in-frame sequences only. Part of the clones is absent; in the studies checked, under half of the shortfall reflects unresolved V genes, and no reason is known for the rest. D and trimming come from the DNA, and the V and J calls and clone size come from that table. The sample table holds under 250,000 clones, of which approximately 14% were seen once. 0.015% to 0.02% of the sample lies in the top ten.

This sample stems from a study of beta chain features in type 1 diabetes (dated 2018 in TCRdb). At the level of the whole study: Patients and healthy donors did not differ in mean age, gender distribution, total cell number or subset yield. Across all samples, fewer than 110,000,000 sorted cells were examined, and cell number per subset correlated strongly with RNA yield. In the study, recently diagnosed type 1 diabetes patients and matched healthy donors were compared on the TCRB repertoires of their sorted circulating CD4+ T cell subsets. Regulatory and stem cell-like memory subsets were obtained from only 8 patients and roughly 8 healthy donors, while naive and central memory subsets were obtained from all 30 or so donors. Study-wide findings and limitations: Patients with type 1 diabetes made fewer insertions and deleted more nucleotides at VDJ recombination sites, implying thymic rearrangement abnormalities. Because cDNA was sequenced instead of genomic DNA, activated cells with high expression could be over-represented, although the groups did not differ in activation or CD3 levels. Shorter templates might be favored by PCR, yet because patient and control samples were amplified and corrected together, any such skew would affect both groups equally. In all four CD4+ subsets, TCRB CDR3 length was moderately but significantly shorter in type 1 diabetes patients. The naive, central memory and regulatory TCRB repertoires appeared to resemble one another more closely among patients than among healthy donors. Only small numbers of individuals were included in the HLA sub-analyses, which left unresolved whether HLA type had any influence on TCRB rearrangement.

The TCR was taken from a man younger than 40 with type 1 diabetes. The receptor chain draws on TRBV30 and TRBJ2-5; tentative D gene TRBD1, with 6 bases matching. The J call may be wrong; the DNA end is better matched by TRBJ2-7. Sequencing was performed on naive CD4+ T cells from blood. The cell subset or site tag for this specimen amounts to: true naive CD4+ T cells. At the DNA level, the sequence is TGTGCCTGGAGTGTGCGGCAGGGGTACTCCTACGAGCAGTACTTC. It translates as CAWSVRQGYSYEQYF.